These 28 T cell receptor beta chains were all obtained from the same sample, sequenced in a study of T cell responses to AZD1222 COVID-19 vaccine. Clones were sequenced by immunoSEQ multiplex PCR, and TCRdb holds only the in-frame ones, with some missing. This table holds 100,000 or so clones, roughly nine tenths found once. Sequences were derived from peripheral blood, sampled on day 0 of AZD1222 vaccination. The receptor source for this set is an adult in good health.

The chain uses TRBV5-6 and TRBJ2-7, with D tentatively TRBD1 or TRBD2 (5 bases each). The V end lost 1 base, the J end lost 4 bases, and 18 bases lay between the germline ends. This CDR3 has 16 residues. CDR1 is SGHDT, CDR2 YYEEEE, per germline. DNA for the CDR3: TGTGCCAGCAGCTTGCGGCAGGGAGTCAACCTGTACGAGCAGTACTTC. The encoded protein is CASSLRQGVNLYEQYF.

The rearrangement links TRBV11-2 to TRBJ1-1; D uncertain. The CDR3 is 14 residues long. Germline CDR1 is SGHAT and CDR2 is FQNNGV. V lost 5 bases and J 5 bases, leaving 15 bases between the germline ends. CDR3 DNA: TGTGCCAGCAGCCCGCTTCTAATGGGGACTGAAGCTTTCTTT. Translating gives CASSPLLMGTEAFF.

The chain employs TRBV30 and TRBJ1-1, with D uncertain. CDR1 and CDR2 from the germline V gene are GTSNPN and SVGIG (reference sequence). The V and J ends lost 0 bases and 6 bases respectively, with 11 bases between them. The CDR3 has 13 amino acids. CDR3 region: CAWSVRGLAEAFF. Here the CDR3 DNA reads TGTGCCTGGAGTGTACGCGGGCTAGCTGAAGCTTTCTTT.

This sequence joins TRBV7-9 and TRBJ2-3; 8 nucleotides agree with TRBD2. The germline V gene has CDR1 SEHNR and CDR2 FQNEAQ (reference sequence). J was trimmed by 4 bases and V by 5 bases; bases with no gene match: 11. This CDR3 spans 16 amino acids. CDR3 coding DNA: TGTGCCAGCAGCCCAGTAGGGACTAGATTCCCAGATACGCAGTATTTT. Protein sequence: CASSPVGTRFPDTQYF.

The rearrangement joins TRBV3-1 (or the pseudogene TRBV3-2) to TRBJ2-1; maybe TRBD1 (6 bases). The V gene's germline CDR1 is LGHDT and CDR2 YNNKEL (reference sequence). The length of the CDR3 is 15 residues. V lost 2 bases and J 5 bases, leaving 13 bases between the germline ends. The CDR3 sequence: CASSQQIGQHNEQFF. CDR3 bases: TGTGCCAGCAGCCAACAAATCGGACAGCACAATGAGCAGTTCTTC.

CDR3 sequence: CASSSSSGGGYEQFF. The DNA of the CDR3 is TGTGCCAGCAGCTCGTCTAGCGGGGGAGGGTATGAGCAGTTCTTC. The V call is TRBV5-4, the J call TRBJ2-1; 10 bases map to TRBD2. Germline V lookup: CDR1 SGHNT, CDR2 YYREEE (reference sequence). Trimming cost V 3 bases and J 8 bases; bases outside gene matches: 8. The CDR3 has 15 amino acids. The full variable domain, with the rest looked up from reference TRBV5-4 and TRBJ2-1, is ETGVTQSPTHLIKTRGQQVTLRCSSQSGHNTVSWYQQALGQGPQFIFQYYREEENGRGNFPPRFSGLQFPNYSSELNVNALELDDSALYLCASSSSSGGGYEQFFGPGTRLTVL.

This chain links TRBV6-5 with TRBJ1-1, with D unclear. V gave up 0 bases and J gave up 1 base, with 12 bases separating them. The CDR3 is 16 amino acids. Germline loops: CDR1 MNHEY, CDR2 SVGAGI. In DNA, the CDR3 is TGTGCCAGCAGTTACTCGGGCAATCGGGGGAACACTGAAGCTTTCTTT. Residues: CASSYSGNRGNTEAFF.

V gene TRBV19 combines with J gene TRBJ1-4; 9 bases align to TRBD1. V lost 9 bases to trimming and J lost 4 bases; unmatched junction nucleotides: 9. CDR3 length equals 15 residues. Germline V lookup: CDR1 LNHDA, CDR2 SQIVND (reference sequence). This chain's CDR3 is CASIQRDRVNEKLFF. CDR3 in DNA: TGTGCCAGCATCCAACGGGACAGGGTTAATGAAAAACTGTTTTTT. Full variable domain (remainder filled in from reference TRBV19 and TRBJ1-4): DGGITQSPKYLFRKEGQNVTLSCEQNLNHDAMYWYRQDPGQGLRLIYYSQIVNDFQKGDIAEGYSVSREKKESFPLTVTSAQKNPTAFYLCASIQRDRVNEKLFFGSGTQLSVL.

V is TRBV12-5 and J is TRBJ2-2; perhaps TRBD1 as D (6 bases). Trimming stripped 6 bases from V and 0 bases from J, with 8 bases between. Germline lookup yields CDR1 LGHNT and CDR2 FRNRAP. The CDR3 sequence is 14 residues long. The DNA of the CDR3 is TGTGCTAGTGGACAGGGCTCGAACACCGGGGAGCTGTTTTTT. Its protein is CASGQGSNTGELFF.

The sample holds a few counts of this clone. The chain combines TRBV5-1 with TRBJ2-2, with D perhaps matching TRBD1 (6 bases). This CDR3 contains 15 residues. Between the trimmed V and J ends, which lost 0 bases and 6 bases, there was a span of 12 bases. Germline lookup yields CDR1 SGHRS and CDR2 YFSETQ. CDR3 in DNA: TGCGCCAGCAGCTTGGCCTTCACAGGGTCCGGGGAGCTGTTTTTT. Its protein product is CASSLAFTGSGELFF.

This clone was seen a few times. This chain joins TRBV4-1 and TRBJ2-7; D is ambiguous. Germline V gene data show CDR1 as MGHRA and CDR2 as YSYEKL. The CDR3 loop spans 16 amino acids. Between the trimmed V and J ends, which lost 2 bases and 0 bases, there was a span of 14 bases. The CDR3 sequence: CASSQRASNPSYEQYF. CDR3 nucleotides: TGCGCCAGCAGCCAACGAGCCAGTAATCCCTCCTACGAGCAGTACTTC.

The CDR3 DNA reads TGCGCCAGCAGCCAAGGCCCACCTGGGACGGTAGTAACGTATGGCTACACCTTC. Residues: CASSQGPPGTVVTYGYTF. This chain joins TRBV4-1 and TRBJ1-2; TRBD1 is a possible D gene (5 bases). CDR1 and CDR2 (germline): MGHRA, YSYEKL. Between the trimmed V and J ends, which lost 1 base and 5 bases, there was a span of 23 bases. The CDR3 length is 18 residues.

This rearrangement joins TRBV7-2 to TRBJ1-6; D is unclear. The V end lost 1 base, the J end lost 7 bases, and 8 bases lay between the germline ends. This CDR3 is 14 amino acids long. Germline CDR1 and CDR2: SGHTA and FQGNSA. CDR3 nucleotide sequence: TGTGCCAGCAGCTTAGAGTCTAGGAATTCACCCCTCCACTTT. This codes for CASSLESRNSPLHF.

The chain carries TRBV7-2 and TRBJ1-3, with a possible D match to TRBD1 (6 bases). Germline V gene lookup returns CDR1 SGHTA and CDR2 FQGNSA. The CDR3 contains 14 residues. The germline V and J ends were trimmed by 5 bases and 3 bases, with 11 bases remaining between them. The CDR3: CASSTTGLGNTIYF. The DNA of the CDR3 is TGTGCCAGCAGCACGACAGGTCTTGGAAACACCATATATTTT.

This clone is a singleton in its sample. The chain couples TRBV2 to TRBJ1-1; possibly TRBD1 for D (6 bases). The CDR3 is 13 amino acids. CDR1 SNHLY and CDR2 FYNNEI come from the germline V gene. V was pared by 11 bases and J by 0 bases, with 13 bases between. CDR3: CAGNRDLNTEAFF. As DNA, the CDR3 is TGTGCCGGGAACAGGGACCTGAACACTGAAGCTTTCTTT.

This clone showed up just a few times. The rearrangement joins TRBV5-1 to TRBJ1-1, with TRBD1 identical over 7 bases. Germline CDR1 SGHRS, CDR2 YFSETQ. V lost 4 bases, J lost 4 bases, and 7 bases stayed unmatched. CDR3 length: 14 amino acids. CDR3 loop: CASSNDRAITEAFF. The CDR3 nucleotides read TGCGCCAGCAGCAATGACAGGGCCATCACTGAAGCTTTCTTT.

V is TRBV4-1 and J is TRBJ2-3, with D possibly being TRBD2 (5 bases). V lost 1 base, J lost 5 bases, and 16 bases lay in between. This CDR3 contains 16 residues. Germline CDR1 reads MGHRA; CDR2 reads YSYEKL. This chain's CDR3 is CASSQVGRNRGDTQYF. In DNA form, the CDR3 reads TGCGCCAGCAGCCAAGTAGGGAGAAATCGCGGAGATACGCAGTATTTT.

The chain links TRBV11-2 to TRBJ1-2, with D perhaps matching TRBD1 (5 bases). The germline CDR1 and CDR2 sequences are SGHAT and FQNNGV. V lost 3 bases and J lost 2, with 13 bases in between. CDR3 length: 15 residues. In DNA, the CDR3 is TGTGCCAGCAGCTTCCTCCCCGGGGCGAACTATGGCTACACCTTC. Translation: CASSFLPGANYGYTF.

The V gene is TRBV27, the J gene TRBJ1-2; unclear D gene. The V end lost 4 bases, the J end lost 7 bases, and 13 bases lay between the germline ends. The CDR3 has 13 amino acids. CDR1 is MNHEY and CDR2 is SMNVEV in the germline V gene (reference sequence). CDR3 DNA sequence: TGTGCCAGCAGTTCAGGACTTTTGGCTGGCTACACCTTC. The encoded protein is CASSSGLLAGYTF.

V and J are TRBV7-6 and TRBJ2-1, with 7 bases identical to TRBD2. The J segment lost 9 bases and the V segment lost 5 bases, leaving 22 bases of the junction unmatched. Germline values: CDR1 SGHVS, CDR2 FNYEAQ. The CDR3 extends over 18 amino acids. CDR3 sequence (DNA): TGTGCCAGCAGCACAACCGTAAAAGGCGGGAGTAGAACTGGTGAGCAGTTCTTC. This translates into CASSTTVKGGSRTGEQFF.

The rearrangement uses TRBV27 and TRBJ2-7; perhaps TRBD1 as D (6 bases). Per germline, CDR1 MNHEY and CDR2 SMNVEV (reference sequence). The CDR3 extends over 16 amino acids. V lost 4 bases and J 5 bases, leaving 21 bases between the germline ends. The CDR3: CASSSNRDLWPHEQYF. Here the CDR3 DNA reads TGTGCCAGCAGTTCAAACAGGGACCTGTGGCCGCACGAGCAGTACTTC.

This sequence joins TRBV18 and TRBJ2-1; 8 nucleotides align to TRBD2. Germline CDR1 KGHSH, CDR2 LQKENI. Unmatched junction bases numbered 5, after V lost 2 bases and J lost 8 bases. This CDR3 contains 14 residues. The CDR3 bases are TGTGCCAGCTCACCAGAGACTAGCGACCATGAGCAGTTCTTC. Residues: CASSPETSDHEQFF.

As DNA, the CDR3 is TGTGCCAGCAGACCCGGGACAGGGGCTGAAAAACTGTTTTTT. Translation gives CASRPGTGAEKLFF. This sequence joins TRBV2 and TRBJ1-4; 10 bases match TRBD1. V gave up 6 bases and J gave up 7 bases; unmatched junction bases: 5. Looked up from germline, CDR1 is SNHLY and CDR2 is FYNNEI. This CDR3 is built from 14 residues.

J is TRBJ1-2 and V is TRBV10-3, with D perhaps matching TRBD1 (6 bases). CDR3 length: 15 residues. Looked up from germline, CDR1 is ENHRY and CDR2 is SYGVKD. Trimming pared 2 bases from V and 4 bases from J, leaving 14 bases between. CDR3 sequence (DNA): TGTGCCATCAGTGAGGCACAGGGAGAATCCTATGGCTACACCTTC. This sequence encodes CAISEAQGESYGYTF.

CDR3 region: CAWSVGGEQFF. CDR3 nucleotides: TGTGCCTGGAGTGTCGGGGGCGAGCAGTTCTTC. The chain links TRBV30 to TRBJ2-1; TRBD1 or TRBD2 may be the D gene (6 bases each). V was trimmed by 0 bases and J by 10 bases, leaving 7 bases between them. CDR1 is GTSNPN and CDR2 is SVGIG in the germline V gene (reference sequence). This CDR3 is built from 11 residues. The variable domain in full, completed from reference TRBV30 and TRBJ2-1, reads SQTIHQWPATLVQPVGSPLSLECTVEGTSNPNLYWYRQAAGRGLQLLFYSVGIGQISSEVPQNLSASRPQDRQFILSSKKLLLSDSGFYLCAWSVGGEQFFGPGTRLTVL.

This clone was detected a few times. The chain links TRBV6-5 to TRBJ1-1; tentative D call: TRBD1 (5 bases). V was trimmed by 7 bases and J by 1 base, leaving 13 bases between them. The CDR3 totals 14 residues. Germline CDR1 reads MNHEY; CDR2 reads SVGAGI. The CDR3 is CASKAPGGNTEAFF. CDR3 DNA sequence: TGTGCCAGCAAGGCCCCCGGGGGGAACACTGAAGCTTTCTTT.

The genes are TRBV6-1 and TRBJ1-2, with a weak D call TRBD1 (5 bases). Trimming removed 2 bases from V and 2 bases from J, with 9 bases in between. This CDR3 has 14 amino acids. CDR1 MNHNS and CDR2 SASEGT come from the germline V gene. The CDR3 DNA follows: TGTGCCAGCAGTGAAAGATGGGGGAACTATGGCTACACCTTC. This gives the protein CASSERWGNYGYTF.

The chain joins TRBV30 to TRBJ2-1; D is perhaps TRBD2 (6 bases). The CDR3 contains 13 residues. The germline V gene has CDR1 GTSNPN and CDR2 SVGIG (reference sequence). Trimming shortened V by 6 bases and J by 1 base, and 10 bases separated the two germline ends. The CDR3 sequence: CACGSLSYNEQFF. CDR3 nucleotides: TGTGCCTGCGGGAGCTTGTCCTACAATGAGCAGTTCTTC.